In this sample, the clone carrying this T cell receptor beta chain turned up once. Its ends do not fully match the called genes, so a read error is possible. Seattle-derived patients entered the study during active infection and were followed longitudinally. The CDR3 loop spans 16 amino acids. Looked up from germline, CDR1 is SSHAT and CDR2 is FNYEAQ (reference sequence). This record belongs to a study of blood T cell repertoires in COVID-19. Study-level information: The United States, Italy and Spain were the sources of the acute and convalescent COVID-19 samples.

Data came from immunoSEQ multiplex PCR; TCRdb stores just in-frame clones and leaves some out. Found here are roughly 150,000 clones, 85% to 90% of them singletons; the top ten hold just over 2.5%. Sequencing was performed on peripheral blood. The clonotype comes from a woman older than 75 with COVID-19, enrolled during active disease. The J gene is TRBJ2-1, the V gene TRBV7-7, with a possible D match to TRBD1 (5 bases). CDR3 sequence: CASSLGLRGLGNEQFF. The CDR3 DNA follows: TGTGCTAGCAGCTTAGGGTTAAGGGGTTTGGGGAATGAGCAGTTCTTC.